The 27 T cell receptor beta chains below were found in one sample sequenced in a study of PD-1 blockade in mismatch repair-deficient tumors. Only in-frame clones appear in the TCRdb table, and some are missing; sequencing was by immunoSEQ multiplex PCR. Of roughly 120,000 clones detected, roughly 86% appear once; the ten largest clones hold 12%. The specimen comprised peripheral blood, sampled approximately 73 weeks after starting pembrolizumab. All receptors come from an adult with mismatch repair-deficient cancer.

This rearrangement joins TRBV30 to TRBJ2-1; 10 bases align to TRBD2. CDR1 is GTSNPN, CDR2 SVGIG, per germline (reference sequence). The CDR3 runs 15 residues. V was clipped by 0 bases and J by 9 bases; unmatched bases: 8. The CDR3 DNA sequence: TGTGCCTGGAGTGTGGTTCTAGCGGGAGATTCTGAGCAGTTCTTC. Its protein is CAWSVVLAGDSEQFF.

The genes are TRBV4-3 and TRBJ2-3; D is ambiguous. Trimming took 0 bases from V and 2 from J, leaving 6 bases between them. The CDR3 contains 14 residues. CDR1 LGHNA and CDR2 YSLEER come from the germline V gene. CDR3 sequence: CASSQDVATDTQYF. DNA of the CDR3: TGCGCCAGCAGCCAAGATGTTGCCACAGATACGCAGTATTTT.

J is TRBJ2-7 and V is TRBV30; 10 bases align to TRBD1. V lost 4 bases, J lost 5 bases, and 5 bases stayed unmatched. Germline lookup yields CDR1 GTSNPN and CDR2 SVGIG (reference sequence). There are 13 residues in the CDR3. CDR3 protein: CAWTGQGWDEQYF. The CDR3 nucleotides are TGTGCCTGGACGGGACAGGGGTGGGACGAGCAGTACTTC.

This clone is a singleton in its sample. The DNA for the CDR3 is TGTGCCAGCACCAAGCCGGGACAGGGGATGAGCGAGCAGTACTTC. Translation: CASTKPGQGMSEQYF. V usage is TRBV28 and J usage is TRBJ2-7; 10 bases fit TRBD1. The CDR3 loop spans 15 amino acids. The V and J ends lost 7 bases and 6 bases, in that order; junction bases with no gene match: 12. The germline V gene has CDR1 MDHEN and CDR2 SYDVKM.

V is TRBV6-5 and J is TRBJ1-2, with a weak D call TRBD1 (6 bases). Per the germline V gene, CDR1 is MNHEY and CDR2 is SVGAGI. The CDR3 length is 11 residues. V was pared by 6 bases and J by 7 bases, with 9 bases between. The CDR3, as DNA: TGTGCCAGCAGACAGGGCGGTGGCTACACCTTC. It encodes CASRQGGGYTF.

The rearrangement links TRBV5-1 to TRBJ1-1; weak D call: TRBD1 (5 bases). CDR3 size: 14 residues. The V end lost 4 bases, the J end lost 3 bases, and 13 bases lay between the germline ends. Looked up from germline, CDR1 is SGHRS and CDR2 is YFSETQ. The CDR3 spells CASSLRGGDTEAFF. CDR3 DNA: TGCGCCAGCAGCCTCCGTGGGGGGGACACTGAAGCTTTCTTT.

The chain couples TRBV27 to TRBJ1-1; D is perhaps TRBD1 (5 bases). Trimming shortened V by 9 bases and J by 11 bases, and 19 bases separated the two germline ends. The CDR3 covers 12 residues. The V gene's germline CDR1 is MNHEY and CDR2 SMNVEV (reference sequence). CDR3 region: CASLDRGGTAFF. In DNA, the CDR3 is TGTGCCAGTTTAGATCGGGGGGGTACGGCTTTCTTT.

The chain combines TRBV7-9 with TRBJ1-1, with a possible D match to TRBD1 (6 bases). Germline V CDR1 and CDR2: SEHNR, FQNEAQ (reference sequence). The V and J ends lost 6 bases and 11 bases respectively, with 13 bases between them. The length of the CDR3 is 11 residues. Here the CDR3 DNA reads TGTGCCAGCAGACGAAACCAGGGGGCTTTCTTT. This encodes CASRRNQGAFF.

This clone was found once. The chain recombines TRBV10-2 with TRBJ1-3, with D uncertain. The V gene lost 5 bases and the J gene lost 0 bases, with 11 bases spanning the gap. This CDR3 comprises 15 residues. CDR1 WSHSY and CDR2 SAAADI come from the germline V gene. CDR3 nucleotides: TGCGCCAGCAGTATTAGACACCTCTCTGGAAACACCATATATTTT. This encodes CASSIRHLSGNTIYF.

The V gene is TRBV7-3, the J gene TRBJ2-1; no definite D call. Germline loops: CDR1 SGHTA, CDR2 FQGTGA. Trimming took off 0 bases at V and 10 bases at J, with 10 bases between the two ends. The length of the CDR3 is 13 residues. The CDR3 nucleotides read TGTGCCAGCAGCTTAACCGTTTACGGCGAGCAGTTCTTC. The encoded protein is CASSLTVYGEQFF.

This clone was picked up a small number of times. The rearrangement uses TRBV30 and TRBJ2-7; D is possibly TRBD1 (6 bases). The V and J ends lost 3 bases and 8 bases respectively, with 17 bases between them. Germline loops: CDR1 GTSNPN, CDR2 SVGIG (reference sequence). The CDR3 length is 13 residues. This CDR3 reads CAWRAEGGIQQYF. CDR3 DNA: TGTGCCTGGAGAGCAGAAGGGGGAATCCAGCAGTACTTC.

The J gene is TRBJ1-2, the V gene TRBV7-9; no clear D. Per germline, CDR1 SEHNR and CDR2 FQNEAQ (reference sequence). Trimming took off 3 bases at V and 8 bases at J, with 13 bases between the two ends. The CDR3 extends over 13 amino acids. This CDR3 reads CASSLGALGGYTF. The DNA of the CDR3 is TGTGCCAGCAGCTTGGGTGCCCTCGGGGGCTACACCTTC.

The chain joins TRBV7-8 to TRBJ1-5; D possibly corresponds to TRBD1 (5 bases). This CDR3 contains 18 residues. Germline CDR1 SGHVS, CDR2 FQNEAQ. V was shortened by 1 base and J by 0 bases, with 16 bases between the two germline ends. Written as DNA, the CDR3 is TGTGCCAGCAGCTTAGGTAGCGGACACACTTATAGCAATCAGCCCCAGCATTTT. It is translated as CASSLGSGHTYSNQPQHF.

The table lists this clone with a count of one. The sample contains more than one DNA sequence encoding this CDR3. This chain uses TRBV6-6 with TRBJ2-7, with TRBD2 matching 8 bases. This CDR3 spans 15 amino acids. V dropped 0 bases and J dropped 0; count of bases not matched to a gene: 1. Germline CDR1 reads MNHNY; CDR2 reads SVGAGI (reference sequence). CDR3 residues: CASSYSGRASYEQYF. CDR3 coding DNA: TGTGCCAGCAGTTACTCCGGGAGGGCCTCCTACGAGCAGTACTTC.

The chain recombines TRBV9 with TRBJ2-5, with 7 positions matching TRBD2. After removal of 4 bases from V and 5 bases from J, the junction contained 11 bases not matched to a gene. This CDR3 contains 15 residues. Germline V lookup: CDR1 SGDLS, CDR2 YYNGEE. CDR3 bases: TGTGCCAGCAGCCCCTCCGGGACTAATAGTGAGACCCAGTACTTC. Translated: CASSPSGTNSETQYF.

This chain joins TRBV29-1 and TRBJ1-1; D remains unclear. CDR3 length: 13 residues. CDR1 is SQVTM and CDR2 is ANQGSEA in the germline V gene. Trimming left V 0 bases short and J 6 bases short, with 11 bases between. The CDR3 nucleotides read TGCAGCGTTGAAGACCCGTTGGCCCCTGAAGCTTTCTTT. This translates into CSVEDPLAPEAFF.

The chain is built from TRBV7-9 and TRBJ2-1; D may be TRBD2 (5 bases). The germline gives CDR1 SEHNR, CDR2 FQNEAQ (reference sequence). V dropped 1 base and J dropped 6 bases, with 16 bases sitting between them. This CDR3 has 16 residues. This chain's CDR3 is CASSLVEGLNTNEQFF. The CDR3 DNA reads as TGTGCCAGCAGCTTAGTTGAGGGTCTTAACACCAATGAGCAGTTCTTC.

The chain employs TRBV4-3 and TRBJ2-3; tentatively, D is TRBD1 (5 bases). The CDR3 totals 15 residues. From germline, CDR1 is LGHNA and CDR2 YSLEER. Between the trimmed V and J ends, which lost 4 bases and 2 bases, there was a span of 13 bases. CDR3 DNA sequence: TGCGCCAGCAGCCGGAGTCAGGGATCCACAGATACGCAGTATTTT. Encoded protein: CASSRSQGSTDTQYF.

The V gene is TRBV11-2, the J gene TRBJ2-7; D call uncertain. In germline, CDR1 is SGHAT, CDR2 FQNNGV. The CDR3 is 15 amino acids. V dropped 3 bases and J dropped 4 bases, with 16 bases sitting between them. CDR3 DNA sequence: TGTGCCAGCAGCTTTCCAACTACCAACAGATACGAGCAGTACTTC. Its translation: CASSFPTTNRYEQYF. Together with reference TRBV11-2 and TRBJ2-7, the CDR3 gives the full variable domain: EAGVAQSPRYKIIEKRQSVAFWCNPISGHATLYWYQQILGQGPKLLIQFQNNGVVDDSQLPKDRFSAERLKGVDSTLKIQPAKLEDSAVYLCASSFPTTNRYEQYFGPGTRLTVT.

Here the CDR3 reads CASSLAGTGPKEQFF. The CDR3 DNA sequence: TGTGCCAGCAGCCTAGCCGGGACAGGGCCTAAGGAGCAGTTCTTC. V gene TRBV9 combines with J gene TRBJ2-1; 9 positions match TRBD1. The CDR3 is 15 residues long. CDR1 is SGDLS and CDR2 is YYNGEE in the germline V gene. The junction had 12 bases not matched to a gene; V was cut back by 4 bases and J by 10 bases.

The chain joins TRBV7-9 to TRBJ2-3; a possible D gene is TRBD2 (5 bases). Germline V gene lookup returns CDR1 SEHNR and CDR2 FQNEAQ (reference sequence). The CDR3 covers 15 residues. V was shortened by 2 bases and J by 1 base, with 10 bases between the two germline ends. As DNA, the CDR3 is TGTGCCAGCAGCTTAAAAGCGGTTCGCACAGATACGCAGTATTTT. It is translated as CASSLKAVRTDTQYF.

In its sample, this clone was seen a few times. This rearrangement joins TRBV6-5 to TRBJ2-7; D is possibly TRBD1 or TRBD2 (5 bases each). Trimming took 2 bases from V and 3 from J, leaving 11 bases between them. CDR3 length: 14 amino acids. Germline CDR1 reads MNHEY; CDR2 reads SVGAGI. The CDR3 reads CASSYAGTHYEQYF. In DNA, the CDR3 is TGTGCCAGCAGTTACGCTGGGACCCACTACGAGCAGTACTTC.

The chain recombines TRBV4-1 with TRBJ2-2; TRBD2 matches 8 bases. Germline CDR1 reads MGHRA; CDR2 reads YSYEKL. V gave up 3 bases and J gave up 7 bases; unmatched junction bases: 13. CDR3 length: 17 residues. CDR3 coding DNA: TGCGCCAGCAGCCATTTTAGGGGACTAGATATTGGCGGGGAGCTGTTTTTT. This translates into CASSHFRGLDIGGELFF.

The rearrangement joins TRBV6-5 to TRBJ2-7; unclear D gene. CDR3 length: 13 amino acids. Germline assignment: CDR1 MNHEY and CDR2 SVGAGI. V gave up 8 bases and J gave up 3 bases, with 14 bases separating them. CDR3 nucleotides: TGTGCCAGCGGGGTTGGAAATGTCTACGAGCAGTACTTC. Translated, it gives CASGVGNVYEQYF.

The V gene is TRBV4-2, the J gene TRBJ2-7; D is undetermined. CDR1 and CDR2 (germline): LGHNA, YNFKEQ. V lost 1 base, J lost 0 bases, and 16 bases lay in between. This CDR3 is built from 17 residues. The CDR3 sequence: CASSQVGSGQPSYEQYF. In DNA form, the CDR3 reads TGTGCCAGCAGCCAAGTAGGATCGGGCCAACCCTCCTACGAGCAGTACTTC.

The chain recombines TRBV4-1 with TRBJ1-1; D unclear. This CDR3 has 13 residues. The germline V gene encodes CDR1 MGHRA and CDR2 YSYEKL. V was clipped by 0 bases and J by 6 bases, with 8 bases between them. The CDR3 loop reads CASSQDSAAEAFF. The CDR3 region has the DNA TGCGCCAGCAGCCAAGATTCAGCAGCTGAAGCTTTCTTT.

The chain is built from TRBV19 and TRBJ1-2; possible D gene TRBD1, 6 bases. V lost 4 bases and J 1 base, leaving 22 bases between the germline ends. The V gene's germline CDR1 is LNHDA and CDR2 SQIVND (reference sequence). This CDR3 contains 18 residues. The CDR3: CASSTPGQTTKGNYGYTF. The CDR3 nucleotides are TGTGCCAGTAGTACTCCAGGACAGACCACAAAGGGTAACTATGGCTACACCTTC.